The entry that follows covers one T cell receptor beta chain sequence. Per the germline V gene, CDR1 is ENHRY and CDR2 is SYGVKD. This CDR3 contains 20 residues. V was cut by 4 bases and J by 0 bases, with 25 bases left in between. TCRdb's table, derived via immunoSEQ multiplex PCR, lists solely in-frame clones and lacks some. Of 720,000 or so clones listed, 70% to 90% are singletons. This sample stems from a study of shared T cell receptors in the human thymus. These records were also assigned to another study, of human thymus T cells.

Specimen: thymocytes. V usage is TRBV10-3 and J usage is TRBJ2-1; tentative D call: TRBD2 (7 bases). The receptor comes from a girl under three years old with a congenital heart defect. CDR3 in amino acids: CAISAEGDYLRRGSYNEQFF. The CDR3 bases are TGTGCCATCAGTGCCGAGGGGGACTATTTAAGAAGGGGCTCCTACAATGAGCAGTTCTTC.